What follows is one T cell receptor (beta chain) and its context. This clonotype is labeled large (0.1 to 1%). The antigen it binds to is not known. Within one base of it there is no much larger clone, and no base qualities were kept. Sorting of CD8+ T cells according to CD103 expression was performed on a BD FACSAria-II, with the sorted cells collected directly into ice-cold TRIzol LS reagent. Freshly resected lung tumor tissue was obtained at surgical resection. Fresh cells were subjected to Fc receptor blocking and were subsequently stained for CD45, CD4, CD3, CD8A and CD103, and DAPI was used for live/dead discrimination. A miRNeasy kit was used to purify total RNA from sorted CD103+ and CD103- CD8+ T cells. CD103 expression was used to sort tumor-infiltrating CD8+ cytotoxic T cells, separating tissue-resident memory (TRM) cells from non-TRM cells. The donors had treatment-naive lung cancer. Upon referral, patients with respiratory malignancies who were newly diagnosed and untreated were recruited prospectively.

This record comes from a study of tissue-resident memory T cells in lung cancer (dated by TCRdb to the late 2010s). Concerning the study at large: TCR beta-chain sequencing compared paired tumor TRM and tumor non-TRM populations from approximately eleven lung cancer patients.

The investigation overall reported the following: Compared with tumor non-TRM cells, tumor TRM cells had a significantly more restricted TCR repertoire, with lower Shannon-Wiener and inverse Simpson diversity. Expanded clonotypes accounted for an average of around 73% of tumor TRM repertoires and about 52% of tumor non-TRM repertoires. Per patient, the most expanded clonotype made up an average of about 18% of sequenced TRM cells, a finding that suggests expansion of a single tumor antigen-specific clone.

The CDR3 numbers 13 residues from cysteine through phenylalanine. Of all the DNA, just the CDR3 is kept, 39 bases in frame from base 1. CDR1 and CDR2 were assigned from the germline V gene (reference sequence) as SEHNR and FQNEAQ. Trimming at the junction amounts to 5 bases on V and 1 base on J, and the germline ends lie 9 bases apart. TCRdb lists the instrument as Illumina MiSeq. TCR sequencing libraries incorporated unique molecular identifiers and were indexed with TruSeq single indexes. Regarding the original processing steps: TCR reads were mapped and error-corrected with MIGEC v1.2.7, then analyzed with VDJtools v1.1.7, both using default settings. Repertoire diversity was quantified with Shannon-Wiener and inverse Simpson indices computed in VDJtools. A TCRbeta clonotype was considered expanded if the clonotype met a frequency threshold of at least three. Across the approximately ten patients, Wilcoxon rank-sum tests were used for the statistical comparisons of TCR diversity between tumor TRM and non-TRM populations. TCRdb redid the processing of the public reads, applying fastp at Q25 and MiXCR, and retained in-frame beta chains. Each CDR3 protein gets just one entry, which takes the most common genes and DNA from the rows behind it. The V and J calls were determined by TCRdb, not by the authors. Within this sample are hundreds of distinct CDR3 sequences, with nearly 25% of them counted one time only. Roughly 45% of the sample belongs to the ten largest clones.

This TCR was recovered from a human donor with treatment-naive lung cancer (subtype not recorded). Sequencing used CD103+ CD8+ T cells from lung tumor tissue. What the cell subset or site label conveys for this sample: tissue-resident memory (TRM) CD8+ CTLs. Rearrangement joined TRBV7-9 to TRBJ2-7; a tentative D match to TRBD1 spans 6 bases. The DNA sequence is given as TGTGCCAGCAGCCAGGGGCTGTCCTACGAGCAGTACTTC. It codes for CASSQGLSYEQYF.